Following are 5 T cell receptor beta chains from one sample sequenced in a study of blood T cell repertoires in COVID-19. Libraries were prepared by immunoSEQ multiplex PCR; TCRdb keeps only in-frame clonotypes and omits some of them. The table includes some 99,000 clones, 84% detected once. Sequenced: peripheral blood. The receptors stem from a woman aged 50 to 60 with acute or convalescent COVID-19.

This chain uses TRBV21-1 with TRBJ1-2; the table's TRBD1 call for D was not verified on the DNA. TRBV21-1 is a pseudogene. This CDR3 comprises 15 residues. The CDR3 DNA is TGTGCCAGCAGCAAGGTCCGCAAGGGGTGGGTCGGCTACACCTTC. Amino acids: CASSKVRKGWVGYTF.

The chain couples TRBV6-5 to TRBJ2-7, with 10 bases lining up with TRBD1. Germline loops: CDR1 MNHEY, CDR2 SVGAGI. The CDR3 runs 15 residues. The trim removed 4 bases at V and 7 bases at J, leaving 10 bases unmatched. CDR3 residues: CASSSPGQGPGEQYF. The CDR3 DNA is TGTGCCAGCAGTTCCCCGGGACAGGGGCCGGGGGAGCAGTACTTC.

J is TRBJ1-2 and V is TRBV19; the D is unclear. The V end was cut by 3 bases, the J end by 8 bases, with 16 bases between. There are 14 residues in the CDR3. Looked up from germline, CDR1 is LNHDA and CDR2 is SQIVND (reference sequence). The CDR3 here is CASSIHKEGEGYTF. The CDR3 DNA follows: TGTGCCAGTAGTATCCATAAGGAAGGAGAAGGCTACACCTTC. The full variable domain, rest sourced from reference TRBV19 and TRBJ1-2, is DGGITQSPKYLFRKEGQNVTLSCEQNLNHDAMYWYRQDPGQGLRLIYYSQIVNDFQKGDIAEGYSVSREKKESFPLTVTSAQKNPTAFYLCASSIHKEGEGYTFGSGTRLTVV.

The J gene is TRBJ2-3, the V gene TRBV6-4, with 7 bases aligning to TRBD2. J lost 5 bases, V lost 7 bases, and 12 bases had no gene match. There are 15 residues in the CDR3. Germline V CDR1 and CDR2: MRHNA, SNTAGT. CDR3 amino acids: CASTPQGGAGDTQYF. The CDR3 coding sequence is TGTGCCAGCACCCCGCAGGGAGGGGCCGGAGATACGCAGTATTTT.

In its sample, this clone was seen once. V is TRBV3-1 (or the pseudogene TRBV3-2) and J is TRBJ2-1; 7 bases map to TRBD1. Germline-derived CDR1 and CDR2 are LGHDT and YNNKEL (reference sequence). With V trimmed by 5 bases and J by 6 bases, 1 base remained unmatched. The CDR3 spans 12 residues. This CDR3 is CASSGQANEQFF. In DNA form, the CDR3 reads TGTGCCAGCAGCGGACAGGCCAATGAGCAGTTCTTC.